Following are 12 T cell receptor beta chains from one sample sequenced in a study of blood T cells in healthy people across ages. A second PCR of about 6 to 12 cycles used a sample-barcoded 5' primer and a J-beta primer mix. TCRdb reprocessed the 5' RACE reads with MiXCR, giving one entry per CDR3 protein. The sample records 1.5 million to 2 million distinct CDR3 sequences, 49% being singletons. The source material was blood. These receptors were collected from a woman in her forties in good health.

This clonotype was picked up a small number of times. The gene calls are TRBV6-2 or TRBV6-3 and TRBJ2-1; TRBD2 aligns across 10 bases. V lost 6 bases and J lost 9; bases outside the gene matches: 14. CDR1 MNHEY and CDR2 SVGEGT come from the germline V gene. The CDR3 has 16 amino acids. The CDR3 DNA is TGTGCCAGCAGCCGAGGACTAGCGGCCCCCTTTGGTGAGCAGTTCTTC. Its translation is CASSRGLAAPFGEQFF.

This chain links TRBV7-2 with TRBJ1-2; tentatively, D is TRBD1 (5 bases). The CDR3 sequence is 14 residues long. V gave up 5 bases and J gave up 7 bases, with 17 bases separating them. The V gene's germline CDR1 is SGHTA and CDR2 FQGNSA. The CDR3 protein is CASSGDRKRLGYTF. DNA for the CDR3: TGTGCCAGCAGCGGCGACAGAAAACGTCTTGGCTACACCTTC.

The rearrangement joins TRBV20-1 to TRBJ1-5, with 7 bases that match TRBD1. Trimming cost V 6 bases and J 3 bases; bases outside gene matches: 5. The CDR3 is 13 amino acids. Germline V lookup: CDR1 DFQATT, CDR2 SNEGSKA (reference sequence). The CDR3 region is CSALGTDNQPQHF. DNA of the CDR3: TGCAGTGCACTCGGGACAGACAATCAGCCCCAGCATTTT.

The genes are TRBV24-1 and TRBJ2-1, with 9 bases that match TRBD1. The CDR3 sequence is 13 residues long. CDR1 KGHDR and CDR2 SFDVKD come from the germline V gene. Trimming cost V 8 bases and J 7 bases; bases outside gene matches: 5. CDR3 region: CATIGQGRNEQFF. In DNA form, the CDR3 reads TGTGCCACCATCGGACAGGGGAGGAATGAGCAGTTCTTC.

The chain combines TRBV7-9 with TRBJ2-5; maybe TRBD1 (6 bases). CDR3 size: 14 residues. V was trimmed by 3 bases and J by 2 bases, leaving 10 bases between them. Germline V gene lookup returns CDR1 SEHNR and CDR2 FQNEAQ (reference sequence). CDR3 in amino acids: CASSFLQGQETQYF. The CDR3 bases are TGTGCCAGCAGCTTCCTACAGGGTCAAGAGACCCAGTACTTC.

The J gene is TRBJ2-7, the V gene TRBV20-1; tentatively, D is TRBD2 (7 bases). The V gene's germline CDR1 is DFQATT and CDR2 SNEGSKA (reference sequence). This CDR3 region has 15 residues. Trimming stripped 6 bases from V and 0 bases from J, with 18 bases between. Here the CDR3 DNA reads TGCAGTGCCCGAGGGGGTTGCGGGGGCTCCTACGAGCAGTACTTC. Protein product: CSARGGCGGSYEQYF.

V gene TRBV10-1 combines with J gene TRBJ2-7; D may be TRBD2 (6 bases). This CDR3 contains 14 residues. V shed 2 bases and J shed 2 bases, with 10 bases lying between them. Looked up from germline, CDR1 is WNHNN and CDR2 is SYGVQD (reference sequence). CDR3 loop: CASSERGAPYEQYF. As DNA, the CDR3 is TGCGCCAGCAGTGAGCGCGGGGCCCCCTACGAGCAGTACTTC.

This clonotype was detected a few times. The genes are TRBV5-1 and TRBJ2-7; D may correspond to TRBD1 or TRBD2 (5 bases each). CDR1 and CDR2 (germline): SGHRS, YFSETQ. This CDR3 comprises 15 residues. With 4 bases removed from V and 2 bases from J, the gap between germline ends came to 16 bases. CDR3 loop: CASSGDWGITYEQYF. The CDR3 nucleotides are TGCGCCAGCAGCGGAGATTGGGGGATAACCTACGAGCAGTACTTC.

This clonotype appeared a few times. DNA for the CDR3: TGTGCCAGCAGTTACGGGACAGCTAGCTCTGGGGCCAACGTCCTGACTTTC. Translation: CASSYGTASSGANVLTF. The chain has TRBV12-3 or TRBV12-4 and TRBJ2-6, with 7 bases fitting TRBD1. The CDR3 has 17 amino acids. Losses at the gene ends were 4 bases for V and 0 bases for J; bases not matched to a gene: 6.

The J gene is TRBJ1-2, the V gene TRBV14; D is unresolved. CDR1 and CDR2 (germline): SGHDN, FVKESK. The CDR3 runs to 14 residues. Trimming removed 5 bases from V and 5 bases from J, with 15 bases in between. As DNA, the CDR3 is TGTGCCAGCAGCGAATCGATAAGCGGGTATGGCTACACCTTC. This codes for CASSESISGYGYTF.

The J gene is TRBJ2-1, the V gene TRBV9; D is perhaps TRBD2 (6 bases). The CDR3 length is 13 residues. Trimming stripped 7 bases from V and 8 bases from J, with 16 bases between. CDR1 SGDLS and CDR2 YYNGEE come from the germline V gene. The CDR3 sequence: CASLGGGTDEQFF. DNA for the CDR3: TGTGCCAGCCTTGGAGGAGGGACCGATGAGCAGTTCTTC.

A single count supports this clonotype. The chain is built from TRBV6-1 and TRBJ1-5, with no clear D. Germline V gives CDR1 MNHNS, CDR2 SASEGT. This CDR3 spans 13 amino acids. With 6 bases removed from V and 3 bases from J, the gap between germline ends came to 9 bases. The CDR3 sequence: CASSGLYNQPQHF. The CDR3 bases are TGTGCCAGCAGCGGACTATACAATCAGCCCCAGCATTTT.